This passage covers 27 T cell receptor beta chains from one sample sequenced in a study of CD8+CD57+ T cells in acquired aplastic anemia. Patients chosen for sequencing had CD8+CD57+ cells that had expanded, as shown by flow cytometry. Profiles of TCR beta VDJ and CDR3 were generated from a genomic DNA template. Each CDR3 protein gets one entry after TCRdb re-called the reads with MiXCR. The repertoire holds approximately 190,000 distinct CDR3 sequences, with around 45% as singletons. What was sequenced was sorted CD4+, CD8+, or CD8+CD57+ T cells (not recorded which) from PBMCs. These TCRs come from a human donor with aplastic anemia.

By its share, this clonotype is hyperexpanded. This sequence joins TRBV19 and TRBJ1-2; D unclear. Between the trimmed V and J ends, which lost 3 bases and 6 bases, there was a span of 14 bases. This CDR3 region has 14 residues. CDR1 is LNHDA, CDR2 SQIVND, per germline (reference sequence). The CDR3 region is CASSIPWERHGYTF. In DNA, the CDR3 is TGTGCCAGTAGTATTCCCTGGGAGAGGCATGGCTACACCTTC.

This clonotype has just one count. V gene TRBV9 combines with J gene TRBJ2-2, with 8 bases fitting TRBD2. Germline CDR1 and CDR2: SGDLS and YYNGEE. The CDR3 totals 16 residues. The ends lost 7 bases at V and 0 bases at J; junction bases unmatched: 8. The DNA for the CDR3 is TGTGCCAGCCAGAGGGGTAGCGGGGCGAACACCGGGGAGCTGTTTTTT. Translation gives CASQRGSGANTGELFF.

This clonotype was observed a few times. CDR3 bases: TGTGCCAGCCGGGTTGGCGGGACAATCCGGCGGCAAGAGACCCAGTACTTC. Protein sequence: CASRVGGTIRRQETQYF. The chain carries TRBV5-8 and TRBJ2-5, with D perhaps being TRBD1 or TRBD2 (6 bases each). Germline assignment: CDR1 SGHTS and CDR2 YDEGEE. Between the trimmed V and J ends, which lost 7 bases and 2 bases, there was a span of 24 bases. The CDR3 sequence is 17 residues long.

Ten or more counts support this clonotype. The chain employs TRBV6-5 and TRBJ2-6; possibly TRBD2 for D (6 bases). Germline V gives CDR1 MNHEY, CDR2 SVGAGI. V was trimmed by 2 bases and J by 3 bases, leaving 8 bases between them. This CDR3 is built from 15 residues. CDR3 DNA: TGTGCCAGCAGTTACGCGGGGAGTGGGGCCAACGTCCTGACTTTC. This translates into CASSYAGSGANVLTF.

The chain joins TRBV10-3 to TRBJ1-2, with a weak D call TRBD1 (6 bases). The germline V gene encodes CDR1 ENHRY and CDR2 SYGVKD. V gave up 0 bases and J gave up 6 bases, with 14 bases separating them. CDR3 length: 15 amino acids. The CDR3 sequence: CAISESPGAANGYTF. The CDR3 bases are TGTGCCATCAGTGAGTCGCCGGGGGCCGCAAATGGCTACACCTTC.

A word on this clonotype: Germline is not matched at one junction end, which may reflect a read error. The chain combines TRBV15 with TRBJ1-3; 7 bases are shared with TRBD1. Germline CDR1 reads LNHNV; CDR2 reads YYDKDF (reference sequence). The CDR3 is 14 residues long. This chain's CDR3 is CATSGDRAGNTIYF. The CDR3 region has the DNA TGTGCCACCAGCGGAGACAGGGCGGGAAACACCATATATTTT.

This rearrangement joins TRBV20-1 to TRBJ2-5; 9 positions agree with TRBD1. Germline CDR1 DFQATT, CDR2 SNEGSKA (reference sequence). The CDR3 sequence is 13 residues long. With V trimmed by 6 bases and J by 4 bases, 6 bases remained unmatched. CDR3 nucleotide sequence: TGCAGTGCGCAGGACAGGGGCGGAGAGACCCAGTACTTC. As protein: CSAQDRGGETQYF.

The V and J genes are TRBV15 and TRBJ1-1, with D uncertain. The CDR3 is 12 residues long. Germline V gene sequence: CDR1 LNHNV, CDR2 YYDKDF (reference sequence). The V end was cut by 1 base, the J end by 7 bases, with 7 bases between. The DNA of the CDR3 is TGTGCCACCAGCAGAGTAGGAGGTGAAGCTTTCTTT. It is translated as CATSRVGGEAFF.

This clonotype was counted ten times or more. The chain is built from TRBV10-3 and TRBJ2-7; weak D call: TRBD2 (6 bases). Trimming took 4 bases from V and 3 from J, leaving 10 bases between them. The CDR3 runs 13 residues. Germline V gives CDR1 ENHRY, CDR2 SYGVKD. The CDR3 DNA follows: TGTGCCATCAGTGGGACTACCCTCTACGAGCAGTACTTC. As protein: CAISGTTLYEQYF.

In its sample, this clonotype was seen many times. The V gene is TRBV6-4, the J gene TRBJ2-3; 11 bases are a match to TRBD2. V was pared by 4 bases and J by 5 bases, with 11 bases of the junction left unmatched. This CDR3 has 17 amino acids. CDR1 MRHNA and CDR2 SNTAGT come from the germline V gene. This CDR3 is CASSVLLAGGQGDTQYF. The CDR3 DNA follows: TGTGCCAGCAGTGTACTTCTAGCGGGAGGCCAGGGAGATACGCAGTATTTT.

The J gene is TRBJ2-3, the V gene TRBV19; 8 bases are shared with TRBD1. The CDR3 is 13 amino acids. Per the germline V gene, CDR1 is LNHDA and CDR2 is SQIVND (reference sequence). J gave up 8 bases and V 4 bases, and 5 bases lay outside the gene matches. CDR3 in amino acids: CASSTPGGGTQYF. DNA of the CDR3: TGTGCCAGTAGTACCCCAGGGGGCGGTACGCAGTATTTT.

V gene TRBV7-6 combines with J gene TRBJ2-7, with 8 positions matching TRBD1. This CDR3 region has 14 residues. Trimming at V came to 5 bases and at J to 4 bases, leaving 7 bases not matched to a gene. Germline-derived CDR1 and CDR2 are SGHVS and FNYEAQ. The CDR3 bases are TGTGCCAGCAGCATCGCAGGGGGCGCGTACGAGCAGTACTTC. Encoded protein: CASSIAGGAYEQYF.

This clonotype was detected many times. The chain uses TRBV24-1 and TRBJ2-3; TRBD1 agrees at 7 bases. CDR1 KGHDR and CDR2 SFDVKD come from the germline V gene. V trimming: 8 bases; J trimming: 4 bases; junction bases outside the gene matches: 5. The length of the CDR3 is 13 residues. This CDR3 reads CATMRQGADTQYF. DNA of the CDR3: TGTGCCACCATGAGACAGGGCGCAGATACGCAGTATTTT.

The J gene is TRBJ2-7, the V gene TRBV9; tentative D call: TRBD2 (6 bases). Germline CDR1 reads SGDLS; CDR2 reads YYNGEE. Deletions cut 0 bases from V and 4 bases from J, with 14 bases between. This CDR3 comprises 15 residues. In DNA form, the CDR3 reads TGTGCCAGCAGCGTAGAGGGCGGGAAATTGTACGAGCAGTACTTC. It is translated as CASSVEGGKLYEQYF. Looking up the rest from reference TRBV9 and TRBJ2-7 gives the full variable domain: DSGVTQTPKHLITATGQRVTLRCSPRSGDLSVYWYQQSLDQGLQFLIQYYNGEERAKGNILERFSAQQFPDLHSELNLSSLELGDSALYFCASSVEGGKLYEQYFGPGTRLTVT.

This chain joins TRBV11-3 and TRBJ2-7, with D possibly TRBD2 on 6 matching bases. With 4 bases removed from V and 5 bases from J, the gap between germline ends came to 15 bases. This CDR3 comprises 14 residues. CDR1 is SGHNT and CDR2 is YENEEA in the germline V gene. Here the CDR3 reads CASSWDLRSHEQYF. CDR3 nucleotide sequence: TGTGCCAGCAGCTGGGACTTGCGGTCCCACGAGCAGTACTTC.

This clonotype was seen many times. The rearrangement uses TRBV19 and TRBJ1-1; no clear D gene. V was shortened by 3 bases and J by 2 bases, with 10 bases between the two germline ends. CDR3 length: 14 amino acids. Germline V gives CDR1 LNHDA, CDR2 SQIVND (reference sequence). The CDR3 here is CASSITPTNTEAFF. As DNA, the CDR3 is TGTGCCAGTAGTATTACACCTACCAACACTGAAGCTTTCTTT.

This clonotype was counted at least ten times. The gene calls are TRBV4-3 and TRBJ1-2, with D tentatively TRBD1 (6 bases). V lost 0 bases and J 4 bases, leaving 12 bases between the germline ends. The CDR3 contains 15 residues. The germline V gene has CDR1 LGHNA and CDR2 YSLEER. For the CDR3, the DNA is TGCGCCAGCAGCCAAGAGAGTCGGACAGTCTATGGCTACACCTTC. This gives the protein CASSQESRTVYGYTF.

The V call is TRBV10-3, the J call TRBJ1-5; D is ambiguous. V shed 0 bases and J shed 7 bases, with 7 bases lying between them. The CDR3 is 13 amino acids. Germline V gene lookup returns CDR1 ENHRY and CDR2 SYGVKD. CDR3 DNA sequence: TGTGCCATCAGTGAGTCGAGGGAACAGCCCCAGCATTTT. Translation: CAISESREQPQHF.

This clonotype was observed many times. The chain joins TRBV7-3 to TRBJ1-1; unclear D gene. This CDR3 contains 13 residues. Germline V gene lookup returns CDR1 SGHTA and CDR2 FQGTGA. V was shortened by 5 bases and J by 3 bases, with 10 bases between the two germline ends. The CDR3: CASSGTDYTEAFF. The CDR3 DNA reads as TGTGCCAGCAGCGGTACAGATTACACTGAAGCTTTCTTT.

This clonotype turned up a few times. Here the CDR3 DNA reads TGTGCCACCGCAGGTAGGTGGCCTCCCGAAGGCTACACCTTC. Protein: CATAGRWPPEGYTF. The gene calls are TRBV24-1 and TRBJ1-2; no clear D. Germline assignment: CDR1 KGHDR and CDR2 SFDVKD. V shed 9 bases and J shed 8 bases, with 21 bases lying between them. The CDR3 has 14 residues.

This clonotype came up many times. This chain links TRBV20-1 with TRBJ2-7; D gene unclear. CDR1 is DFQATT, CDR2 SNEGSKA, per germline (reference sequence). The CDR3 is 12 amino acids. Trimming shortened V by 1 base and J by 3 bases, and 7 bases separated the two germline ends. The CDR3 nucleotides read TGCAGTGCTAGAGGACCGAGCTACGAGCAGTACTTC. It yields the protein CSARGPSYEQYF.

The genes are TRBV2 and TRBJ2-7; TRBD2 agrees at 8 bases. CDR1 SNHLY and CDR2 FYNNEI come from the germline V gene. This CDR3 spans 16 amino acids. V was clipped by 6 bases and J by 4 bases; unmatched bases: 14. The CDR3 region has the DNA TGTGCCAGCAGAGCCCGAGCAGGGAGCGGGAGTTACGAGCAGTACTTC. It yields the protein CASRARAGSGSYEQYF. The full variable domain, completed using reference TRBV2 and TRBJ2-7, is EPEVTQTPSHQVTQMGQEVILRCVPISNHLYFYWYRQILGQKVEFLVSFYNNEISEKSEIFDDQFSVERPDGSNFTLKIRSTKLEDSAMYFCASRARAGSGSYEQYFGPGTRLTVT.

This clonotype was counted many times. This chain links TRBV5-1 with TRBJ2-5; a possible D gene is TRBD2 (6 bases). V lost 0 bases, J lost 5 bases, and 8 bases lay in between. The germline V gene has CDR1 SGHRS and CDR2 YFSETQ. The CDR3 length is 13 residues. The CDR3, as DNA: TGCGCCAGCAGCTTGGCGGGAGTGGAGACCCAGTACTTC. Translation gives CASSLAGVETQYF.

This sequence joins TRBV2 and TRBJ1-1; D perhaps matches TRBD1 (5 bases). Germline V CDR1 and CDR2: SNHLY, FYNNEI. The CDR3 runs to 15 residues. V lost 3 bases, J lost 1 base, and 12 bases lay in between. Written as DNA, the CDR3 is TGTGCCAGCAGTGACGGGACGGATACGAACACTGAAGCTTTCTTT. This sequence encodes CASSDGTDTNTEAFF.

This clonotype was counted ten times or more. V and J are TRBV14 and TRBJ1-2; D remains ambiguous. Trimming removed 2 bases at V and 8 bases at J, with 12 bases between. This CDR3 spans 13 amino acids. The V gene's germline CDR1 is SGHDN and CDR2 FVKESK. The CDR3 DNA sequence: TGTGCCAGCAGCCAAAGACTGGGAGGAGGCTACACCTTC. Translated: CASSQRLGGGYTF.

The chain employs TRBV4-2 and TRBJ2-7, with TRBD2 identical over 8 bases. The CDR3 runs 15 residues. Germline CDR1 LGHNA, CDR2 YNFKEQ. J was trimmed by 5 bases and V by 4 bases; bases with no gene match: 10. CDR3 amino acids: CASSPHETSANEQYF. The CDR3 DNA reads TGTGCCAGCAGCCCCCATGAGACTAGCGCGAACGAGCAGTACTTC.

The rearrangement joins TRBV7-9 to TRBJ2-7; 7 positions match TRBD2. The germline CDR1 and CDR2 sequences are SEHNR and FQNEAQ (reference sequence). This CDR3 comprises 15 residues. With 5 bases clipped from V and 5 bases from J, the junction kept 12 bases outside the gene matches. The CDR3 here is CASSPGGGSRHEQYF. Written as DNA, the CDR3 is TGTGCCAGCAGCCCAGGAGGCGGGAGTAGACACGAGCAGTACTTC.